The next 21 T cell receptor beta chains were all read from a single sample in a study of blood T cells in healthy people across ages. A second about 6 to 12 cycle PCR used barcoded and J-beta primers. TCRdb re-called the 5' RACE reads through MiXCR, storing one row per CDR3 protein. The table has about 1,000,000 distinct CDR3 sequences, 35% to 55% seen once. The sequencing sample was made of blood. These receptors originate from a woman between 55 and 75 years old in good health.

This chain links TRBV10-3 with TRBJ2-5; TRBD1 might be the D (6 bases). Trimming shortened V by 6 bases and J by 5 bases, and 16 bases separated the two germline ends. The germline CDR1 and CDR2 sequences are ENHRY and SYGVKD. The CDR3 totals 14 residues. The CDR3 here is CAIRSPRDIETQYF. Written as DNA, the CDR3 is TGTGCCATCAGATCCCCCCGGGACATTGAGACCCAGTACTTC.

Details on this clonotype: This may be a read error: a much more frequent sequence differs by one nucleotide. The chain couples TRBV6-2 or TRBV6-3 to TRBJ2-7, with D uncertain. Germline loops: CDR1 MNHEY, CDR2 SVGEGT. V was cut by 6 bases and J by 1 base, with 7 bases left in between. The CDR3 loop spans 12 amino acids. CDR3 sequence (DNA): TGTGCCAGCAGGGATTGTTCCTACGAGCAGTACTTC. Its translation: CASRDCSYEQYF.

This clonotype was counted ten times or more. The rearrangement joins TRBV27 to TRBJ2-1; 12 bases line up with TRBD2. The CDR3 length is 16 residues. Losses at the gene ends were 7 bases for V and 7 bases for J; bases not matched to a gene: 11. Germline V CDR1 and CDR2: MNHEY, SMNVEV (reference sequence). CDR3: CASTPKVTSGRNEQFF. The CDR3 bases are TGTGCCAGCACCCCGAAAGTCACTAGCGGGAGGAATGAGCAGTTCTTC.

The gene calls are TRBV20-1 and TRBJ2-5; weak D call: TRBD2 (5 bases). The CDR3 runs 14 residues. Trimming removed 2 bases from V and 4 bases from J, with 14 bases in between. CDR1 and CDR2 from the germline V gene are DFQATT and SNEGSKA (reference sequence). The CDR3 sequence is CSARRTVKGETQYF. CDR3 sequence (DNA): TGCAGTGCTAGACGGACTGTAAAGGGAGAGACCCAGTACTTC.

The chain is built from TRBV27 and TRBJ2-2, with D maybe TRBD2 (5 bases). V was cut by 6 bases and J by 8 bases, with 13 bases left in between. Germline V gives CDR1 MNHEY, CDR2 SMNVEV (reference sequence). The CDR3 extends over 13 amino acids. Here the CDR3 reads CASRNRRTGELFF. The CDR3 DNA sequence: TGTGCCAGCAGAAACCGGAGGACGGGGGAGCTGTTTTTT.

The rearrangement joins TRBV6-2 or TRBV6-3 to TRBJ2-7; TRBD1 might be the D (6 bases). V lost 2 bases to trimming and J lost 5 bases, with 13 bases between them. Germline values: CDR1 MNHEY, CDR2 SVGEGT. The CDR3 sequence is 14 residues long. CDR3 in DNA: TGTGCCAGCAGTTACGCCTACAGGGATAACGAGCAGTACTTC. Translation gives CASSYAYRDNEQYF.

This clonotype was picked up a small number of times. The genes are TRBV14 and TRBJ2-3; tentatively, D is TRBD2 (5 bases). Germline assignment: CDR1 SGHDN and CDR2 FVKESK. Trimming took 1 base from V and 3 from J, leaving 17 bases between them. The CDR3 is made up of 17 amino acids. This chain's CDR3 is CASSQGIGRRATDTQYF. Written as DNA, the CDR3 is TGTGCCAGCAGCCAAGGTATAGGAAGGCGGGCAACAGATACGCAGTATTTT.

This clonotype was seen only a few times. The rearrangement links TRBV4-1 to TRBJ2-5; TRBD2 matches 8 bases. This CDR3 region has 15 residues. Germline assignment: CDR1 MGHRA and CDR2 YSYEKL. V was clipped by 1 base and J by 3 bases; unmatched bases: 4. The CDR3 is CASSQAPLAEETQYF. The DNA of the CDR3 is TGCGCCAGCAGCCAAGCTCCACTAGCGGAAGAGACCCAGTACTTC.

The V call is TRBV7-2, the J call TRBJ2-3; TRBD2 aligns across 9 bases. Germline assignment: CDR1 SGHTA and CDR2 FQGNSA. With 1 base clipped from V and 0 bases from J, the junction kept 5 bases outside the gene matches. CDR3 size: 17 residues. The CDR3 sequence: CASSLGLAGFSTDTQYF. DNA of the CDR3: TGTGCCAGCAGCTTAGGGCTAGCGGGATTTAGCACAGATACGCAGTATTTT.

The chain is built from TRBV28 and TRBJ2-4; D is ambiguous. The ends were cut back, 6 bases at V and 0 bases at J, with 12 bases in the middle. CDR3 length: 15 amino acids. Germline CDR1 reads MDHEN; CDR2 reads SYDVKM. CDR3 in amino acids: CASSRHGGAKNIQYF. In nucleotides, the CDR3 is TGTGCCAGCAGCAGACATGGTGGAGCCAAAAACATTCAGTACTTC.

The rearrangement links TRBV12-3 or TRBV12-4 to TRBJ2-3; D might be TRBD1 (5 bases). CDR3 size: 14 residues. The V gene lost 5 bases and the J gene lost 2 bases, with 11 bases spanning the gap. CDR3 region: CASSVLTATDTQYF. In nucleotides, the CDR3 is TGTGCCAGCAGTGTGCTGACAGCCACAGATACGCAGTATTTT.

This clonotype was found a few times. The V call is TRBV4-2, the J call TRBJ2-3; a possible D gene is TRBD2 (6 bases). CDR1 LGHNA and CDR2 YNFKEQ come from the germline V gene. The V end was cut by 1 base, the J end by 1 base, with 15 bases between. The CDR3 consists of 17 residues. The DNA of the CDR3 is TGTGCCAGCAGCCAAGGGGCCGGGACTTTCCGCACAGATACGCAGTATTTT. It specifies CASSQGAGTFRTDTQYF.

The chain uses TRBV2 and TRBJ2-7; no definite D call. V was clipped by 1 base and J by 3 bases, with 10 bases between them. This CDR3 comprises 14 residues. In germline, CDR1 is SNHLY, CDR2 FYNNEI. The CDR3 loop reads CASSEEKNGYEQYF. DNA of the CDR3: TGTGCCAGCAGTGAAGAAAAGAACGGCTACGAGCAGTACTTC.

This clonotype was observed a handful of times. The genes are TRBV6-6 and TRBJ1-3; D is ambiguous. Trimming stripped 5 bases from V and 4 bases from J, with 6 bases between. The CDR3 has 12 amino acids. Germline V gene sequence: CDR1 MNHNY, CDR2 SVGAGI (reference sequence). CDR3 amino acids: CASSIQGNTIYF. The CDR3 nucleotides are TGTGCCAGCAGTATACAGGGAAACACCATATATTTT.

This clonotype was recorded a few times. The chain recombines TRBV9 with TRBJ2-7; D is uncertain. The germline V gene has CDR1 SGDLS and CDR2 YYNGEE. CDR3 length: 13 amino acids. V was shortened by 0 bases and J by 1 base, with 5 bases between the two germline ends. In nucleotides, the CDR3 is TGTGCCAGCAGCGTAGCCTCTTCCTACGAGCAGTACTTC. As protein: CASSVASSYEQYF.

The chain joins TRBV9 to TRBJ2-7; 7 positions match TRBD1. The CDR3 is 15 amino acids. Germline CDR1 and CDR2: SGDLS and YYNGEE. V lost 4 bases and J lost 5; bases outside the gene matches: 12. The CDR3 coding sequence is TGTGCCAGCAGCCCCCCTTCCGGACAGGCCGACGAGCAGTACTTC. As protein: CASSPPSGQADEQYF.

This chain connects TRBV27 to TRBJ1-1; D call uncertain. CDR3 length equals 11 residues. The V and J ends lost 8 bases and 9 bases respectively, with 13 bases between them. Germline loops: CDR1 MNHEY, CDR2 SMNVEV (reference sequence). The CDR3 sequence is CASSLGNQAFF. The CDR3, as DNA: TGTGCCAGCTCCCTAGGTAACCAAGCTTTCTTT.

This rearrangement joins TRBV12-3 or TRBV12-4 to TRBJ2-7; D unresolved. The V end lost 6 bases, the J end lost 4 bases, and 10 bases lay between the germline ends. The CDR3 has 12 residues. CDR3 residues: CASSYDIYEQYF. CDR3 in DNA: TGTGCCAGCAGCTACGACATATACGAGCAGTACTTC.

The J gene is TRBJ2-3, the V gene TRBV20-1, with D possibly called TRBD1 or TRBD2 (5 bases each). V lost 0 bases, J lost 3 bases, and 22 bases lay in between. Per germline, CDR1 DFQATT and CDR2 SNEGSKA (reference sequence). The CDR3 loop spans 18 amino acids. CDR3 coding DNA: TGCAGTGCTAGAGATGGGAAGAGGGGTCCCCGGCGGACAGATACGCAGTATTTT. Amino acid sequence: CSARDGKRGPRRTDTQYF.

This chain joins TRBV29-1 and TRBJ2-7, with D uncertain. CDR3 length equals 13 residues. Trimming cost V 2 bases and J 7 bases, with 15 bases left between them. CDR1 and CDR2 (germline): SQVTM, ANQGSEA. In nucleotides, the CDR3 is TGCAGCGTTGAAACAACATTTTACAATGAGCAGTACTTC. Translating gives CSVETTFYNEQYF.

This clonotype was counted between two and nine times. The chain is built from TRBV9 and TRBJ2-7; TRBD2 might be the D (6 bases). There are 14 residues in the CDR3. V lost 1 base and J lost 0, with 8 bases in between. From germline, CDR1 is SGDLS and CDR2 YYNGEE. The CDR3 is CASSVRRDSYEQYF. CDR3 nucleotide sequence: TGTGCCAGCAGCGTACGGCGGGACTCCTACGAGCAGTACTTC.